Below are 24 T cell receptor beta chains sequenced from a single sample in a study of T cell repertoires in cytomegalovirus infection. TCRdb reanalysed the reads using MiXCR and keeps one entry per CDR3 protein. There are 350,000 to 550,000 distinct CDR3 sequences in the sample; approximately 31% occur only once, and roughly an eighth lies in the top ten. Input material: PBMCs. The receptors derive from a human donor in good health (CMV status not recorded). Some clones in this sample may be carry-over from other donors' samples.

Only a few counts were recorded for this clonotype. The chain is built from TRBV7-9 and TRBJ2-2; maybe TRBD1 (6 bases). Germline assignment: CDR1 SEHNR and CDR2 FQNEAQ (reference sequence). The V end was cut by 11 bases, the J end by 7 bases, with 14 bases between. This CDR3 region has 12 residues. CDR3 DNA: TGTGCCGGGAGTGGACAGAGCGGGGAGCTGTTTTTT. It is translated as CAGSGQSGELFF. Based on the CDR3 plus reference TRBV7-9 and TRBJ2-2, the full variable domain is DTGVSQNPRHKITKRGQNVTFRCDPISEHNRLYWYRQTLGQGPEFLTYFQNEAQLEKSRLLSDRFSAERPKGSFSTLEIQRTEQGDSAMYLCAGSGQSGELFFGEGSRLTVL.

CDR3 sequence reads: CASSEEPGRMISYQPQHF. For the CDR3, the DNA is TGTGCCAGCAGTGAGGAGCCGGGACGGATGATTTCCTATCAGCCCCAGCATTTT. The chain links TRBV6-1 to TRBJ1-5, with a tentative D call TRBD1 (5 bases). The V end was cut by 3 bases, the J end by 5 bases, with 23 bases between. CDR1 and CDR2 from the germline V gene are MNHNS and SASEGT. The CDR3 has 18 residues.

J is TRBJ2-2 and V is TRBV29-1; tentatively, D is TRBD1 or TRBD2 (6 bases each). The germline V and J ends were trimmed by 2 bases and 7 bases, with 14 bases remaining between them. This CDR3 is built from 14 residues. The germline V gene encodes CDR1 SQVTM and CDR2 ANQGSEA. The CDR3: CSVERGVDDGELFF. In nucleotides, the CDR3 is TGCAGCGTTGAAAGGGGGGTTGATGACGGGGAGCTGTTTTTT.

The chain employs TRBV4-2 and TRBJ2-3; 8 bases match TRBD2. Germline CDR1 is LGHNA and CDR2 is YNFKEQ. The trim removed 1 base at V and 0 bases at J, leaving 3 bases unmatched. The CDR3 has 16 residues. In DNA, the CDR3 is TGTGCCAGCAGCCAAGCGAGCGGGGGCAGCACAGATACGCAGTATTTT. This translates into CASSQASGGSTDTQYF.

V gene TRBV7-8 combines with J gene TRBJ1-5; the D gene is possibly TRBD1 (6 bases). Trimming shortened V by 2 bases and J by 6 bases, and 14 bases separated the two germline ends. Germline V gene sequence: CDR1 SGHVS, CDR2 FQNEAQ. CDR3 size: 15 residues. For the CDR3, the DNA is TGTGCCAGCAGCTTATACTCAGGGGAGGGTCAGCCCCAGCATTTT. It yields the protein CASSLYSGEGQPQHF.

In this sample, this clonotype turned up a few times. The CDR3 DNA reads TGTGCCAGCAGTCCGTCGGGACAGATCAATCAGCCCCAGCATTTT. Translation gives CASSPSGQINQPQHF. The V gene is TRBV12-3 or TRBV12-4, the J gene TRBJ1-5; TRBD1 aligns across 7 bases. V lost 5 bases, J lost 3 bases, and 7 bases stayed unmatched. The length of the CDR3 is 15 residues.

Here the CDR3 reads CASSLFTSGGRQPQHF. CDR3 nucleotides: TGTGCCAGCAGTCTGTTTACGTCAGGGGGCCGGCAGCCCCAGCATTTT. The rearrangement uses TRBV12-3 or TRBV12-4 and TRBJ1-5; 8 nucleotides agree with TRBD1. Trimming at V came to 5 bases and at J to 7 bases, leaving 13 bases not matched to a gene. The CDR3 spans 16 residues.

This clonotype was observed a few times. J is TRBJ1-4 and V is TRBV7-6, with D unclear. V was shortened by 5 bases and J by 7 bases, with 17 bases between the two germline ends. Germline V gene lookup returns CDR1 SGHVS and CDR2 FNYEAQ. This CDR3 is built from 15 residues. CDR3 sequence: CASSKNLSGGEKLFF. The CDR3, as DNA: TGTGCCAGCAGCAAAAACCTCTCAGGCGGTGAAAAACTGTTTTTT.

The V and J genes are TRBV20-1 and TRBJ2-5; D not certain. Germline assignment: CDR1 DFQATT and CDR2 SNEGSKA (reference sequence). The CDR3 consists of 12 residues. Trimming took off 7 bases at V and 5 bases at J, with 14 bases between the two ends. The CDR3 loop is CSDRRSRETQYF. The DNA of the CDR3 is TGCAGTGACAGACGGAGCAGGGAGACCCAGTACTTC.

This clonotype was observed a handful of times. This chain uses TRBV4-1 with TRBJ2-3; 8 bases agree with TRBD2. The CDR3 extends over 17 amino acids. Germline loops: CDR1 MGHRA, CDR2 YSYEKL. V shed 2 bases, J shed 2 bases, and the junction held 9 bases outside the gene matches. CDR3 bases: TGCGCCAGCAGCCAAAGTCCGGGGGGGCCCTCCACAGATACGCAGTATTTT. Translated: CASSQSPGGPSTDTQYF.

The sample holds a few counts of this clonotype. The rearrangement uses TRBV19 and TRBJ1-1; maybe TRBD1 (5 bases). The CDR3 extends over 13 amino acids. V lost 5 bases and J lost 4, with 11 bases in between. Germline V lookup: CDR1 LNHDA, CDR2 SQIVND (reference sequence). DNA for the CDR3: TGTGCCAGTAGTGAAGTGGGGGGCACTGAAGCTTTCTTT. Encoded protein: CASSEVGGTEAFF.

This clonotype occurred a few times. This may be a read error, as it is one base from a much larger clone. V is TRBV5-4 and J is TRBJ2-3, with 13 bases fitting TRBD2. The V and J ends lost 5 bases and 2 bases, in that order; junction bases with no gene match: 2. CDR3 length: 15 amino acids. CDR1 SGHNT and CDR2 YYREEE come from the germline V gene (reference sequence). The DNA for the CDR3 is TGTGCCAGCAGAACTAGCGGGGGGGCCACAGATACGCAGTATTTT. It translates to CASRTSGGATDTQYF.

The chain joins TRBV27 to TRBJ2-7; TRBD1 might be the D (6 bases). Trimming took 4 bases from V and 0 from J, leaving 22 bases between them. This CDR3 contains 18 residues. Germline V gene lookup returns CDR1 MNHEY and CDR2 SMNVEV (reference sequence). CDR3 sequence reads: CASSSRSGTTKSSYEQYF. CDR3 nucleotide sequence: TGTGCCAGCAGTTCCCGATCCGGGACAACAAAATCCTCCTACGAGCAGTACTTC.

In its sample, this clonotype was seen a few times. J is TRBJ2-6 and V is TRBV12-5; D gene ambiguous. Between the trimmed V and J ends, which lost 0 bases and 0 bases, there was a span of 9 bases. The CDR3 consists of 17 residues. The germline V gene encodes CDR1 LGHNT and CDR2 FRNRAP. The CDR3 loop reads CASGLVQLPSGANVLTF. CDR3 in DNA: TGTGCTAGTGGTTTGGTACAGCTACCCTCTGGGGCCAACGTCCTGACTTTC.

The genes are TRBV6-1 and TRBJ1-6; unclear D gene. This CDR3 has 15 residues. The germline gives CDR1 MNHNS, CDR2 SASEGT. Trimming removed 4 bases at V and 11 bases at J, with 18 bases between. For the CDR3, the DNA is TGTGCCAGCAGTGCGGACGACGGGCGGTTTGCACCCCTCCACTTT. It codes for CASSADDGRFAPLHF.

This chain connects TRBV27 to TRBJ2-7, with D perhaps assigned TRBD1 or TRBD2 (5 bases each). The CDR3 spans 15 residues. V gave up 3 bases and J gave up 6 bases, with 18 bases separating them. In germline, CDR1 is MNHEY, CDR2 SMNVEV (reference sequence). CDR3 sequence (DNA): TGTGCCAGCAGTTTCAATCCGGGGCTCGGGTCCGAGCAGTACTTC. This codes for CASSFNPGLGSEQYF.

This clonotype was detected a few times. The rearrangement links TRBV29-1 to TRBJ2-4, with 12 bases lining up with TRBD1. The CDR3 has 15 residues. Germline V lookup: CDR1 SQVTM, CDR2 ANQGSEA. V shed 0 bases and J 9 bases; nucleotides not matched to a gene: 6. The CDR3 DNA follows: TGCAGCGTTGAAGATCGGGACAGGGGGCAAAGCATTCAGTACTTC. Translation gives CSVEDRDRGQSIQYF.

The CDR3 DNA is TGTGCCAGCAGCTTAGCCGACAGCATAAATCAGCCCCAGCATTTT. This codes for CASSLADSINQPQHF. This chain connects TRBV7-6 to TRBJ1-5; maybe TRBD1 (5 bases). Germline V CDR1 and CDR2: SGHVS, FNYEAQ. Trimming took 0 bases from V and 4 from J, leaving 10 bases between them. The CDR3 runs 15 residues.

On this clonotype: A read error may explain this, as a much larger clone is one base away. The J gene is TRBJ2-5, the V gene TRBV7-2, with D possibly TRBD2 on 6 matching bases. Germline CDR1 and CDR2: SGHTA and FQGNSA. The CDR3 has 14 amino acids. Trimming stripped 4 bases from V and 4 bases from J, with 13 bases between. The CDR3 protein is CASSYGGLGETQYF. The CDR3 bases are TGTGCCAGCAGCTACGGAGGGCTAGGAGAGACCCAGTACTTC.

This clonotype came up a few times. J is TRBJ1-2 and V is TRBV18; 7 bases align to TRBD1. Germline V gene sequence: CDR1 KGHSH, CDR2 LQKENI. This CDR3 has 15 amino acids. With 1 base clipped from V and 2 bases from J, the junction kept 4 bases outside the gene matches. CDR3 protein: CASSPQGAVNYGYTF. In DNA, the CDR3 is TGTGCCAGCTCACCACAGGGGGCGGTGAACTATGGCTACACCTTC.

This chain connects TRBV12-3 or TRBV12-4 to TRBJ2-7, with D unclear. This CDR3 is 13 amino acids long. V was pared by 1 base and J by 3 bases, with 7 bases between. CDR3 sequence reads: CASSLGPIYEQYF. In DNA form, the CDR3 reads TGTGCCAGCAGTTTAGGCCCGATCTACGAGCAGTACTTC.

This clonotype has more than one count but fewer than ten. The chain recombines TRBV7-9 with TRBJ2-3; D is unresolved. CDR1 is SEHNR and CDR2 is FQNEAQ in the germline V gene (reference sequence). V was cut by 8 bases and J by 4 bases, with 4 bases left in between. The CDR3 contains 10 residues. CDR3 in amino acids: CASGADTQYF. Here the CDR3 DNA reads TGTGCCAGCGGCGCAGATACGCAGTATTTT. Full variable domain (missing parts from reference TRBV7-9 and TRBJ2-3): DTGVSQNPRHKITKRGQNVTFRCDPISEHNRLYWYRQTLGQGPEFLTYFQNEAQLEKSRLLSDRFSAERPKGSFSTLEIQRTEQGDSAMYLCASGADTQYFGPGTRLTVL.

This chain connects TRBV5-6 to TRBJ1-2; 11 bases are a match to TRBD1. After removal of 3 bases from V and 13 bases from J, the junction contained 11 bases not matched to a gene. In germline, CDR1 is SGHDT, CDR2 YYEEEE. This CDR3 region has 14 residues. As DNA, the CDR3 is TGTGCCAGCAGCTACACCGGGACAGGGGGTCACATCACCTTC. Its translation: CASSYTGTGGHITF.

The V call is TRBV6-2 or TRBV6-3, the J call TRBJ1-5; TRBD1 agrees at 11 bases. The junction had 8 bases not matched to a gene; V was cut back by 6 bases and J by 1 base. The germline CDR1 and CDR2 sequences are MNHEY and SVGEGT. CDR3 length: 17 amino acids. CDR3 loop: CASSRTGGTKSNQPQHF. The CDR3 region has the DNA TGTGCCAGCAGCCGGACAGGGGGCACTAAAAGCAATCAGCCCCAGCATTTT.